This TCR beta chain was observed in a study of blood T cell repertoires in COVID-19. At the level of the study: The United States, Italy and Spain supplied acute and convalescent COVID-19 samples.

This CDR3 contains 11 residues. With 4 bases removed from V and 10 bases from J, the gap between germline ends came to 12 bases. Germline CDR1 is GTSNPN and CDR2 is SVGIG (reference sequence). As handled by the study authors: Reference gene primer amplification yielded estimated nucleated cell counts. Sequencing used immunoSEQ multiplex PCR; TCRdb keeps in-frame clones, though not all of them. V and J calls and clone size are given by that table; D and trimming were obtained from the DNA. The sample holds tens of thousands of clones, approximately 79% seen once. The clonotype comes from a man in his sixties with acute or convalescent COVID-19. V is TRBV30 and J is TRBJ2-3, with D perhaps TRBD2 (6 bases). The specimen sequenced was peripheral blood. CDR3 loop: CAWTIGTAQYF. In DNA form, the CDR3 reads TGTGCCTGGACCATCGGGACTGCGCAGTATTTT.